The entry that follows covers one TCR beta chain sequence. This entry belongs to a study of blood T cell repertoires in COVID-19. About the study: Donors in the United States, Italy and Spain gave samples during acute or convalescent COVID-19. The analysed material was cDNA or gDNA that came from T cells, B-cell-depleted T cells, or PBMCs.

Germline V gene data show CDR1 as SGHRS and CDR2 as YFSETQ. The V end was cut by 4 bases, the J end by 1 base, with 11 bases between. The CDR3 contains 15 residues. Per the original data handling: It was from reference gene primer amplification that nucleated cell counts were estimated. Profiling relied on immunoSEQ multiplex PCR, and the TCRdb table lists in-frame clones only, not all of them. The V and J calls and clone size were taken over from that table, and D and trimming were inferred from the DNA. The sample carries 65,000 to 80,000 clones, around 90% recorded once. J is TRBJ2-2 and V is TRBV5-1; D may be TRBD1 (5 bases). Sequencing was carried out using peripheral blood. This clonotype was sampled from a man aged 45-65 years with active COVID-19. The CDR3 DNA sequence: TGCGCCAGCAGCCCACAGGTTGGGAACACCGGGGAGCTGTTTTTT. Translation: CASSPQVGNTGELFF.